This is a list of T cell receptor beta chains from one sample in a study of blood T cell repertoires in COVID-19. Data came from immunoSEQ multiplex PCR; TCRdb stores just in-frame clones and leaves some out. The sample includes 180,000 or so clones, 86% of them seen just once. The sequencing sample was made of peripheral blood. The receptor source for this set is a woman older than 75 in a cohort sampled during active or convalescent COVID-19. The CDR3 runs from the conserved cysteine through the conserved F or W. D genes are given only for firm matches. Some rows mark clone size as missing; the rest say once, few, many or name a class of expanded clone.

>.|TRBV20-1|.|TRBJ1-6
TGCAGTGGAGGGGGGGAATCACCCCTCCACTTT
CSGGGESPLHF
>TRBD2|TRBV6-6|once|TRBJ2-2
TGTGCCAGCAGTTATGGACTAGCGGGGTCCACCGGGGAGCTGTTTTTT
CASSYGLAGSTGELFF
>.|TRBV24-1|few|TRBJ1-4
TGTGCCACCAGTGACCCCACGGGACAAGTCGGAAGTGAAAAACTGTTTTTT
CATSDPTGQVGSEKLFF
>.|TRBV19|.|TRBJ1-2
TGTGCCAGTAGAGGCCCGTCAGGGCTGCATGGCTACACCTTC
CASRGPSGLHGYTF
>.|TRBV5-6|.|TRBJ1-6
TGTGCCAGCAGCTTCAGGGTGGGCAATTCACCCCTCCACTTT
CASSFRVGNSPLHF
>.|TRBV5-1|.|TRBJ1-2
TGCGCCAGCAGCTCCGGACTAGACTATGGCTACACCTTC
CASSSGLDYGYTF
>.|TRBV6-5|few|TRBJ2-1
TGTGCCAGCGAGAGGGTGGGCTCCTACAATGAGCAGTTCTTC
CASERVGSYNEQFF
>TRBD2|TRBV19|.|TRBJ2-5
TGTGCCAGTAGTATTGGCGGGGGGGCAGGGGAGACCCAGTACTTC
CASSIGGGAGETQYF
>.|TRBV11-2|.|TRBJ2-1
TGTGCCAGCAGCTTAGATCTACTAGAGGGAGTTAACAATGAGCAGTTCTTC
CASSLDLLEGVNNEQFF
>TRBD2|TRBV5-4|.|TRBJ2-7
TGTGCCAGCAGTCCGGACGGCGGGGGCTCCTACGAGCAGTACTTC
CASSPDGGGSYEQYF
>.|TRBV10-3|once|TRBJ2-5
TGTGCCATCAGGATTAGCGGCCAAGAGACCCAGTACTTC
CAIRISGQETQYF
>TRBD2|TRBV2|.|TRBJ2-3
TGTGCCAGCCGGGAGGCGTACACAGATACGCAGTATTTT
CASREAYTDTQYF